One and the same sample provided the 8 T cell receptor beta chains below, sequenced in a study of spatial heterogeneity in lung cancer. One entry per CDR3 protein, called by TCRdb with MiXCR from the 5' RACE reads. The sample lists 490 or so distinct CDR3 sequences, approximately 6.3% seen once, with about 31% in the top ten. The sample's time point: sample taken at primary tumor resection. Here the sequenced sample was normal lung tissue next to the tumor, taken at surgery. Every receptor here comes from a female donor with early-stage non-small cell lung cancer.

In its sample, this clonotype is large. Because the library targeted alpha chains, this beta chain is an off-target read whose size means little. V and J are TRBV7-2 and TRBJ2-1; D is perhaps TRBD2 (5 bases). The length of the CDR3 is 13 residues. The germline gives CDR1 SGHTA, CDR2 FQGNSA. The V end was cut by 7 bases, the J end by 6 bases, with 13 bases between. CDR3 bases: TGTGCCAGCACCCTTGCGAGGGCCAATGAGCAGTTCTTC. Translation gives CASTLARANEQFF.

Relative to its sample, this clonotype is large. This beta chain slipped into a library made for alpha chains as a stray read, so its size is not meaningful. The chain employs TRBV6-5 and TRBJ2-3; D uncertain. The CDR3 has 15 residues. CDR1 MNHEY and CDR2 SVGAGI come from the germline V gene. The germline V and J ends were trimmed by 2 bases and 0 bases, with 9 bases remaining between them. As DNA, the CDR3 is TGTGCCAGCAGTTACGACGGGCTTAGCACAGATACGCAGTATTTT. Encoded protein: CASSYDGLSTDTQYF.

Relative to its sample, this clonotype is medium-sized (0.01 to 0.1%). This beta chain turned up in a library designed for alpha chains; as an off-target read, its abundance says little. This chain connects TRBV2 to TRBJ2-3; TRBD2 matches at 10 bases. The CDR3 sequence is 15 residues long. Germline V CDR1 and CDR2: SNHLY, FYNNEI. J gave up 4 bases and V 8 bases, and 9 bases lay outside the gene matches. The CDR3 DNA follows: TGTGCCAGCGGGTCCACTAGCGGGATCGCAGATACGCAGTATTTT. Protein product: CASGSTSGIADTQYF.

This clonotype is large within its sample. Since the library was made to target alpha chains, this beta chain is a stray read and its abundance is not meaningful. Written as DNA, the CDR3 is TGTGCCTGGAGTGCCCGGGCCTACGAGCAGTACTTC. Translated, it gives CAWSARAYEQYF. This chain links TRBV30 with TRBJ2-7; no definite D call. The V and J ends lost 1 base and 2 bases respectively, with 6 bases between them. There are 12 residues in the CDR3. CDR1 and CDR2 from the germline V gene are GTSNPN and SVGIG (reference sequence).

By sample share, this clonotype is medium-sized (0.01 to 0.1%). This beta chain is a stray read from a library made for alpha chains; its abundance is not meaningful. The CDR3 region is CASSYLRTPRNEQFF. Here the CDR3 DNA reads TGTGCCAGCAGTTACCTAAGGACACCCCGTAATGAGCAGTTCTTC. The V call is TRBV6-5, the J call TRBJ2-1, with D tentatively TRBD1 (5 bases). Trimming removed 2 bases at V and 7 bases at J, with 15 bases between. Germline-derived CDR1 and CDR2 are MNHEY and SVGAGI. The CDR3 has 15 residues.

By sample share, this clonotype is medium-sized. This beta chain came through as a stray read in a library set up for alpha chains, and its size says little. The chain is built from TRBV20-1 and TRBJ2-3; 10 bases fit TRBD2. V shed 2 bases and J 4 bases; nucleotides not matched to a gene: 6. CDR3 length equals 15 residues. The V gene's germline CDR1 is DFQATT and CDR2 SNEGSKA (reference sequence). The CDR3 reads CSARQAGGPADTQYF. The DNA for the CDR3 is TGCAGTGCTAGACAAGCGGGGGGGCCCGCAGATACGCAGTATTTT.

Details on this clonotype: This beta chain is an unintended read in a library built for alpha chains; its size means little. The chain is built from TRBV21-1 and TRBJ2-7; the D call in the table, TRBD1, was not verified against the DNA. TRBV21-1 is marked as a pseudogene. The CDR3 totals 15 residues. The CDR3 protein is CASCKGGATPYEQYF. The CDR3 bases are TGTGCCAGTTGCAAAGGGGGCGCGACACCCTACGAGCAGTACTTC.

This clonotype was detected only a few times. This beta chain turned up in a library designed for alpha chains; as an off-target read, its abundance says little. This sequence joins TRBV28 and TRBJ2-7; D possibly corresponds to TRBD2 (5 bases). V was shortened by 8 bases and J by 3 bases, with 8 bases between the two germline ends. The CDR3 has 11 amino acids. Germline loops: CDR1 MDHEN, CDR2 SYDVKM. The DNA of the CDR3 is TGTGCCAGCCTAGAGGGCTACGAGCAGTACTTC. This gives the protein CASLEGYEQYF.